Below are 14 T cell receptor beta chains sequenced from a single sample in a study of T cell responses to AZD1222 COVID-19 vaccine (dated by TCRdb to about 2021). The library was built by means of the immunoSEQ multiplex PCR assay. TCRdb carries this immuneACCESS record with in-frame sequences only. Its versions omit some clonotypes, under half of them owing to an unresolved V gene in the studies checked, with the rest unexplained. Within this sample are approximately 100,000 clones, with around 87% of them counted one time only. The ten most abundant clones make up roughly 10% of the sample. What this sample's time point label stands for: about 28 days (+/-7) after the second vaccine dose. This sample comprised peripheral blood, obtained 28 days after the second AZD1222 dose. The source of these receptors is an adult who received the AZD1222 COVID-19 vaccine.

J is TRBJ2-2 and V is TRBV4-1; TRBD1 is a possible D gene (6 bases). CDR3 length: 18 amino acids. CDR1 and CDR2 (germline): MGHRA, YSYEKL. V dropped 0 bases and J dropped 0 bases, with 14 bases sitting between them. The CDR3 DNA reads TGCGCCAGCAGCCAAGATCTAGGACAGAATACGAACACCGGGGAGCTGTTTTTT. It translates to CASSQDLGQNTNTGELFF.

The V call is TRBV19, the J call TRBJ2-7; no definite D call. Trimming pared 6 bases from V and 0 bases from J, leaving 9 bases between. The CDR3 covers 13 residues. The germline V gene has CDR1 LNHDA and CDR2 SQIVND (reference sequence). The CDR3, as DNA: TGTGCCAGTAGCTCGACGCTCTCCTACGAGCAGTACTTC. It encodes CASSSTLSYEQYF.

This CDR3 reads CASSLSGRVEQYF. The DNA for the CDR3 is TGTGCCAGCAGTCTTAGCGGGAGGGTAGAGCAGTACTTC. This rearrangement joins TRBV6-6 to TRBJ2-7; 11 bases match TRBD2. J was trimmed by 7 bases and V by 5 bases; bases with no gene match: 4. The V gene's germline CDR1 is MNHNY and CDR2 SVGAGI (reference sequence). CDR3 length equals 13 residues.

The CDR3 here is CASSLRRRNTEAFF. CDR3 coding DNA: TGTGCCAGCAGTTTGCGGCGGAGGAACACTGAAGCTTTCTTT. The rearrangement uses TRBV27 and TRBJ1-1, with D uncertain. Germline CDR1 MNHEY, CDR2 SMNVEV (reference sequence). Deletions cut 3 bases from V and 1 base from J, with 9 bases between. The CDR3 consists of 14 residues.

This clone has only one observation. In DNA, the CDR3 is TGTGCCAGTAGTAGGGGGACTAGGTACAATGAGCAGTTCTTC. This codes for CASSRGTRYNEQFF. The chain uses TRBV19 and TRBJ2-1; 8 nucleotides match TRBD2. CDR1 is LNHDA and CDR2 is SQIVND in the germline V gene (reference sequence). With V trimmed by 4 bases and J by 4 bases, 3 bases remained unmatched. This CDR3 is built from 14 residues.

In its sample, this clone was seen once. The rearrangement uses TRBV11-3 and TRBJ2-7; D is unresolved. Trimming pared 4 bases from V and 2 bases from J, leaving 15 bases between. The length of the CDR3 is 15 residues. Germline V gives CDR1 SGHNT, CDR2 YENEEA. The CDR3 sequence: CASSSPSTATYEQYF. As DNA, the CDR3 is TGTGCCAGCAGCTCGCCTTCGACGGCTACCTACGAGCAGTACTTC.

This clone has only a few counts. The chain employs TRBV3-1 (or the pseudogene TRBV3-2) and TRBJ1-5; no clear D gene. Per the germline V gene, CDR1 is LGHDT and CDR2 is YNNKEL (reference sequence). V was shortened by 3 bases and J by 0 bases, with 6 bases between the two germline ends. The CDR3 length is 14 residues. The DNA for the CDR3 is TGTGCCAGCAGCCATGGGGATAGCAATCAGCCCCAGCATTTT. Protein product: CASSHGDSNQPQHF.

The chain employs TRBV2 and TRBJ1-2; D gene ambiguous. The CDR3 is 14 amino acids. The germline V gene encodes CDR1 SNHLY and CDR2 FYNNEI. V was trimmed by 4 bases and J by 8 bases, leaving 17 bases between them. CDR3 DNA: TGTGCCAGCAGTGGGCGCGCGGTAGGAGAAGGCTACACCTTC. It yields the protein CASSGRAVGEGYTF.

The CDR3 bases are TGTGCCAGTAGTACGGGACTTAATAATTCACCCCTCCACTTT. Translation: CASSTGLNNSPLHF. The V call is TRBV19, the J call TRBJ1-6; D might be TRBD1 (5 bases). V gave up 4 bases and J gave up 5 bases, with 9 bases separating them. Germline CDR1 reads LNHDA; CDR2 reads SQIVND (reference sequence). The length of the CDR3 is 14 residues.

This chain uses TRBV2 with TRBJ1-1; TRBD1 might be the D (5 bases). The CDR3 is 14 residues long. V shed 5 bases and J shed 1 base, with 11 bases lying between them. Germline CDR1 SNHLY, CDR2 FYNNEI. This CDR3 reads CASSHDGQNTEAFF. The CDR3 DNA reads as TGTGCCAGCAGTCACGACGGACAGAACACTGAAGCTTTCTTT. Using reference TRBV2 and TRBJ1-1 for the parts outside the CDR3, the full variable domain is EPEVTQTPSHQVTQMGQEVILRCVPISNHLYFYWYRQILGQKVEFLVSFYNNEISEKSEIFDDQFSVERPDGSNFTLKIRSTKLEDSAMYFCASSHDGQNTEAFFGQGTRLTVV.

The V gene is TRBV5-1, the J gene TRBJ1-2; D perhaps matches TRBD1 (5 bases). Trimming stripped 4 bases from V and 3 bases from J, with 10 bases between. The CDR3 totals 13 residues. The germline CDR1 and CDR2 sequences are SGHRS and YFSETQ. CDR3 nucleotides: TGCGCCAGCAGCGTAGGGACGGACTATGGCTACACCTTC. Protein sequence: CASSVGTDYGYTF.

This chain links TRBV19 with TRBJ2-2, with 7 bases identical to TRBD2. Germline CDR1 reads LNHDA; CDR2 reads SQIVND (reference sequence). This CDR3 contains 14 residues. J gave up 5 bases and V 7 bases, and 7 bases lay outside the gene matches. The CDR3 loop reads CASTPWGGTGELFF. In nucleotides, the CDR3 is TGTGCCAGTACCCCTTGGGGGGGGACCGGGGAGCTGTTTTTT.

The J gene is TRBJ2-7, the V gene TRBV18; D is perhaps TRBD1 (5 bases). Trimming took off 3 bases at V and 6 bases at J, with 9 bases between the two ends. There are 12 residues in the CDR3. CDR1 is KGHSH and CDR2 is LQKENI in the germline V gene. The CDR3: CASSPQGSEQYF. Written as DNA, the CDR3 is TGTGCCAGCTCACCCCAGGGAAGCGAGCAGTACTTC. Using reference TRBV18 and TRBJ2-7 for the parts outside the CDR3, the full variable domain is NAGVMQNPRHLVRRRGQEARLRCSPMKGHSHVYWYRQLPEEGLKFMVYLQKENIIDESGMPKERFSAEFPKEGPSILRIQQVVRGDSAAYFCASSPQGSEQYFGPGTRLTVT.

This chain joins TRBV27 and TRBJ2-7, with D unclear. V was clipped by 5 bases and J by 3 bases, with 20 bases between them. The CDR3 runs 16 residues. Germline lookup yields CDR1 MNHEY and CDR2 SMNVEV (reference sequence). The CDR3 loop reads CASSIMLGRSHYEQYF. The CDR3 DNA reads TGTGCCAGCAGTATTATGTTAGGGCGGTCACACTACGAGCAGTACTTC.